This T cell receptor beta chain was identified during a study of blood T cell repertoires in COVID-19. For the study at large: Acute and convalescent COVID-19 specimens originated in the United States, Italy and Spain. T cells, B-cell-depleted T cells, or PBMCs provided the cDNA or gDNA that served as material.

In the source study's methods: For nucleated cells, counts were estimated from reference gene primer amplification. Sequencing was performed with immunoSEQ multiplex PCR; in TCRdb, only in-frame clones are kept and a portion is missing. The V and J calls and clone size come from that table; D and trimming were worked out from the DNA. Among some 150,000 clones listed, roughly 85% were seen once. The V and J ends lost 7 bases and 5 bases, in that order; junction bases with no gene match: 3. Germline V gene sequence: CDR1 MRHNA, CDR2 SNTAGT. The CDR3 length is 14 residues. The chain has TRBV6-4 and TRBJ2-1; 12 bases are a match to TRBD2. The source is a man aged 65 to 85 with acute or convalescent COVID-19. The sample was peripheral blood. CDR3: CASMRTSGDNEQFF. CDR3 nucleotides: TGTGCCAGCATGAGGACTAGCGGGGACAATGAGCAGTTCTTC.